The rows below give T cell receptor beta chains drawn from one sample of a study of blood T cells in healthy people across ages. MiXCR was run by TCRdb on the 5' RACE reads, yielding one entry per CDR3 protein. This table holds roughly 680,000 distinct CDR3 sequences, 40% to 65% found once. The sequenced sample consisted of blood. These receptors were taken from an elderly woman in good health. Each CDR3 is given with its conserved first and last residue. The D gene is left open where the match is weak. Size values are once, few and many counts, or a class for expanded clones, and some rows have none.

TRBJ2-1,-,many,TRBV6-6,TGTGCCAGCAGGAGCACAGTCTACAATGAGCAGTTCTTC,CASRSTVYNEQFF
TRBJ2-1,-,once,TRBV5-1,TGCGCCAGCAGCGTGCTTGGGTCCCAGAATTACAATGAGCAGTTCTTC,CASSVLGSQNYNEQFF
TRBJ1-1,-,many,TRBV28,TGTGCCACCTCGGACACTGAAGCTTTCTTT,CATSDTEAFF
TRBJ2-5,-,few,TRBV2,TGTGCCAGCAGTGAAACTGCCAGGGGGGCTTTCCAAGAGACCCAGTACTTC,CASSETARGAFQETQYF
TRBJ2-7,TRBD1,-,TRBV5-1,TGCGCCAGCAGCTTACAAGGACAGGGGTACAATGAGCAGTACTTC,CASSLQGQGYNEQYF
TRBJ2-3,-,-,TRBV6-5,TGTGCCAGCAGGCGACGAGGGGGGGTGAGGGCAGATACGCAGTATTTT,CASRRRGGVRADTQYF
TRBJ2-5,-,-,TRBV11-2,TGTACCAGCAGCTTCGGTTACTTAGAACTCCCAGAGTCGTACTTC,CTSSFGYLELPESYF
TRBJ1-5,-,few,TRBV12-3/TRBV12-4,TGTGCCAGCAGTTTACAGGGTCATCAGCCCCAGCATTTT,CASSLQGHQPQHF
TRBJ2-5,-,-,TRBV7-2,TGTGCCAGCAGCTTAGGTTCGGCGGCCGATTCGGAGACCCAGTACTTC,CASSLGSAADSETQYF
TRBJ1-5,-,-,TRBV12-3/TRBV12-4,TGTGCCAGCGGTCAGGCTGAATCAGGCAATCTGCCCCAGCATTTT,CASGQAESGNLPQHF
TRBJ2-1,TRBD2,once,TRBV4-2,TGTGCCAGCAGGTACCGTGGACTAGCGGACAATGAGCAGTTCTTC,CASRYRGLADNEQFF
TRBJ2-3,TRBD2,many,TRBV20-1,TGCAGTGCTCGCAGTCTGACTAGCGGGGGTAGCACAGATACGCAGTATTTT,CSARSLTSGGSTDTQYF
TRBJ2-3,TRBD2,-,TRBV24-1,TGTGCCACCAGTAAGTCCAGCGGGGGCCGCACAGATACGCAGTATTTT,CATSKSSGGRTDTQYF
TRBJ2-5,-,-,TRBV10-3,TGTGCCATCAGTATGAAGGGAGAGACCCAGTACTTC,CAISMKGETQYF
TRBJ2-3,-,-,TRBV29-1,TGCAGCGTTGAAGGGTGGGGCGGGGACACAGATACGCAGTATTTT,CSVEGWGGDTDTQYF
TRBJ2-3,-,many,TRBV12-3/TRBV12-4,TGTGCCAGCAGTCCTAGCGTTGCGCAGTATTTT,CASSPSVAQYF
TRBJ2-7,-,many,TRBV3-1,TGTGCCAGCAGCCAAGATCTCGCGGGCGAGCAGTACTTC,CASSQDLAGEQYF
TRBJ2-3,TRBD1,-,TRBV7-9,TGTGCCAGCAGCAAAGGGACAGGGAGAGGTGCCGATACGCAGTATTTT,CASSKGTGRGADTQYF
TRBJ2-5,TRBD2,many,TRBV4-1,TGCGCCAGCAGCCTCATAGCGGGAGGGACACAAGAGACCCAGTACTTC,CASSLIAGGTQETQYF
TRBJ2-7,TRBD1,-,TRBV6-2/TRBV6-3,TGTGCCAGCAGTCTGGGTAGGGGGCGCCGATCCCACGAGCAGTACTTC,CASSLGRGRRSHEQYF
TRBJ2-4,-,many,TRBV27,TGTGCCAGCAGTTCCCCCACTAGCGCCAAAAACATTCAGTACTTC,CASSSPTSAKNIQYF
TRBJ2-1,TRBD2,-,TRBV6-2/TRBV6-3,TGTGCCAGCAGTTACGCGGGGGAGACTTACAATGAGCAGTTCTTC,CASSYAGETYNEQFF
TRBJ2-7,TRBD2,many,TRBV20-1,TGCAGTGCTCCGGGACTAGTGAAGTCCTACGAGCAGTACTTC,CSAPGLVKSYEQYF
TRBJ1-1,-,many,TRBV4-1,TGCGCCAGCAGCCCCCGTGCGCTGGGGACCGCTGAAGCTTTCTTT,CASSPRALGTAEAFF
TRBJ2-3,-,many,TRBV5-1,TGCGCCAGCAGCGGACCTACCCCCACAGATACGCAGTATTTT,CASSGPTPTDTQYF
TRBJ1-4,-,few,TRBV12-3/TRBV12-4,TGTGCCAGCAGCTCGACCGGGGCGGGTGAAAAACTGTTTTTT,CASSSTGAGEKLFF
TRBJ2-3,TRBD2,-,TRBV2,TGTGCCAGCAGTGGGGCCCCCGGGACTAGCGGACTCACAGATACGCAGTATTTT,CASSGAPGTSGLTDTQYF